The rows below give T cell receptor beta chains drawn from one sample of a study of T cell repertoires in cytomegalovirus infection. No antigen has been assigned to these receptors. TCRdb re-derived calls from the reads in MiXCR, one entry per CDR3 protein. Of around 300,000 distinct CDR3 sequences listed, less than 25% are singletons. Sequences were derived from cultured PBMCs, sampled from culture after CMV antigen stimulation. These receptors were collected from a human donor in good health (CMV status not recorded). Some clones in this sample may be carry-over from other donors' samples. Each CDR3 is given with its conserved first and last residue. Fields, in order: clone size, D gene, CDR3 length, V gene, J gene, CDR3 DNA, CDR3 protein. A D gene is named only where the DNA matches it firmly. Not all rows give a size; the values are once, few, many and, for expanded clones, a class.

many	TRBD2	14	TRBV20-1	TRBJ2-1	TGCAGTGCTTCAAGGGCGGGAGGAAACAATGAGCAGTTCTTC	CSASRAGGNNEQFF
few	TRBD2	16	TRBV19	TRBJ2-1	TGTGCCAGTAGCCCCCTAGCGGGGGGTAACTACAATGAGCAGTTCTTC	CASSPLAGGNYNEQFF
.	.	14	TRBV28	TRBJ1-1	TGTGCCAGCAGTCTACCGGACTGGAACACTGAAGCTTTCTTT	CASSLPDWNTEAFF
once	TRBD2	16	TRBV3-1	TRBJ2-1	TGTGCCAGCAGCCCAAGGAGCGGGAGGCCCACAAATGAGCAGTTCTTC	CASSPRSGRPTNEQFF
.	.	14	TRBV12-3/TRBV12-4	TRBJ2-3	TGTGCCAGCAACCCCCCTTCCCCGGCCGATACGCAGTATTTT	CASNPPSPADTQYF
few	TRBD1	15	TRBV28	TRBJ2-3	TGTGCCAGCAGTACCGGGGACAGGGGGTTTGGTACGCAGTATTTT	CASSTGDRGFGTQYF
.	.	18	TRBV4-3	TRBJ2-1	TGCGCCAGCAGCCAAGATCCGTGGGGATCTCAAGTCTACAATGAGCAGTTCTTC	CASSQDPWGSQVYNEQFF
few	TRBD2	22	TRBV20-1	TRBJ2-1	TGCAGTGCTAGAGATGACGGGTTGATCGGGACTAGCGGGCGGAGCGTATACAATGAGCAGTTCTTC	CSARDDGLIGTSGRSVYNEQFF
many	.	14	TRBV7-8	TRBJ1-5	TGTGCCAGCAGCTTAGTACCAGGGGATCAGCCCCAGCATTTT	CASSLVPGDQPQHF
.	TRBD1	14	TRBV12-3/TRBV12-4	TRBJ2-1	TGTGCCAGCCTCCGGGACAGTGCTTACAATGAGCAGTTCTTC	CASLRDSAYNEQFF
few	TRBD2	15	TRBV7-6	TRBJ2-3	TGTGCCAGCAGCCAAAGGGGCGGGAGAACAGATACGCAGTATTTT	CASSQRGGRTDTQYF
few	.	17	TRBV7-9	TRBJ2-1	TGTGCCAGCAGCTTGACCTCCGGGACACAACTCTTCAATGAGCAGTTCTTC	CASSLTSGTQLFNEQFF
.	.	16	TRBV4-3	TRBJ2-6	TGCGCCAGAAGCCAAGGACGGGGGTTTGGGGCCAACGTCCTGACTTTC	CARSQGRGFGANVLTF
.	TRBD2	18	TRBV7-2	TRBJ2-5	TGTGCCAGCAGCGAGGGGGCTAGCGGGAGTCATTTTGGGGAGACCCAGTACTTC	CASSEGASGSHFGETQYF
.	TRBD1	13	TRBV6-1	TRBJ1-1	TGTGCCAGCAGTGGCACAGGGGGCACTGAAGCTTTCTTT	CASSGTGGTEAFF
many	.	14	TRBV7-2	TRBJ1-5	TGTGCCAGCAGCTTTTCTCGTAGCAATCAGCCCCAGCATTTT	CASSFSRSNQPQHF
few	TRBD2	16	TRBV4-1	TRBJ2-1	TGCGCCAGCAGCCAAGTACGGCTAGCGGTGTACAATGAGCAGTTCTTC	CASSQVRLAVYNEQFF
many	.	13	TRBV7-9	TRBJ2-3	TGTGCCAGCAGCTCCGGGGGAGGAGATACGCAGTATTTT	CASSSGGGDTQYF
.	.	14	TRBV7-9	TRBJ1-2	TGTGCCAGCAGCTTAGTTGACGGGGTTCACGGCTACACCTTC	CASSLVDGVHGYTF
.	.	12	TRBV30	TRBJ1-2	TGTGCCTGGAGCCGGACTGACTATGGCTACACCTTC	CAWSRTDYGYTF
many	TRBD2	13	TRBV7-2	TRBJ2-3	TGTGCCAGCAGCTCGGGACTAGAAACTACGCAGTATTTT	CASSSGLETTQYF
.	.	16	TRBV11-2	TRBJ2-2	TGTGCCAGCAGCCAAGGCCTTGCGGGGGCGGGCGGGGAGCTGTTTTTT	CASSQGLAGAGGELFF
.	.	12	TRBV12-3/TRBV12-4	TRBJ2-3	TGTGCCAGCAGTTTAGATGAAGATACGCAGTATTTT	CASSLDEDTQYF
many	TRBD2	14	TRBV7-2	TRBJ2-2	TGTGCCAGCAGCTTGACTAGCATAGCCGGGGAGCTGTTTTTT	CASSLTSIAGELFF
many	.	17	TRBV19	TRBJ1-3	TGTGCCAGTAGTGGACCCGAGGGGGACCGATCTGGAAACACCATATATTTT	CASSGPEGDRSGNTIYF
many	TRBD1	16	TRBV7-2	TRBJ2-3	TGTGCCAGCAGCTCATCCGGGACAGGTCGTGCAGATACGCAGTATTTT	CASSSSGTGRADTQYF
many	TRBD1	15	TRBV7-2	TRBJ2-7	TGTGCCAGCAGCTTAGCGGGACAGGGGAAATACGAGCAGTACTTC	CASSLAGQGKYEQYF
many	TRBD2	16	TRBV7-2	TRBJ2-3	TGTGCCAGCAGCACTGGACTAGCGGGAGTCGCAGATACGCAGTATTTT	CASSTGLAGVADTQYF
few	.	15	TRBV6-1	TRBJ2-7	TGTGCCAGCAGTGAAAAGGGATTTGGTGCCTACGAGCAGTACTTC	CASSEKGFGAYEQYF
.	TRBD2	14	TRBV19	TRBJ2-1	TGTGCCAGTAGTAGCGGGAGGGCCCTTAATGAGCAGTTCTTC	CASSSGRALNEQFF
few	TRBD1	20	TRBV4-1	TRBJ1-5	TGCGCCAGCAGCTGGGGGTTCCGGGACAGGCCACCGTATAGCAATCAGCCCCAGCATTTT	CASSWGFRDRPPYSNQPQHF